The 13 T cell receptor beta chains below were found in one sample sequenced in a study of blood T cell repertoires in COVID-19. Clones were read by immunoSEQ multiplex PCR, and TCRdb kept only the in-frame ones, dropping some. The data show tens of thousands of clones, 75% to 90% seen once. Sequencing was performed on peripheral blood. These receptors originate from a human donor in a cohort sampled during active COVID-19.

This chain joins TRBV18 and TRBJ1-1, with D maybe TRBD1 (6 bases). This CDR3 has 14 amino acids. V was pared by 4 bases and J by 1 base, with 10 bases between. Germline CDR1 is KGHSH and CDR2 is LQKENI. The CDR3 spells CASSLQGQNTEAFF. CDR3 in DNA: TGTGCCAGCTCACTCCAGGGACAGAACACTGAAGCTTTCTTT.

The chain combines TRBV7-9 with TRBJ1-5; weak D call: TRBD1 (6 bases). The CDR3 runs to 16 residues. The germline V gene has CDR1 SEHNR and CDR2 FQNEAQ (reference sequence). V was cut by 1 base and J by 3 bases, with 13 bases left in between. This chain's CDR3 is CASSLEGGRHNQPQHF. CDR3 bases: TGTGCCAGCAGCTTAGAAGGGGGACGGCACAATCAGCCCCAGCATTTT.

This clone was found once. V usage is TRBV21-1 and J usage is TRBJ2-1; TRBD2 was called by the table and not checked on the DNA. TRBV21-1 is flagged as a pseudogene. The CDR3 covers 12 residues. CDR3 coding DNA: TGTGCCAGCGGGGAGGCTACTCATGAGCAGTTCTTC. It codes for CASGEATHEQFF.

The CDR3 sequence: CASSDGGNQPQHF. In nucleotides, the CDR3 is TGCGCCAGCAGTGATGGGGGGAATCAGCCCCAGCATTTT. This chain connects TRBV10-2 to TRBJ1-5, with D perhaps TRBD1 (5 bases). Germline V gives CDR1 WSHSY, CDR2 SAAADI. The CDR3 spans 13 residues. V gave up 3 bases and J gave up 4 bases, with 7 bases separating them.

The chain carries TRBV29-1 and TRBJ2-1; 8 bases are shared with TRBD2. V gave up 7 bases and J gave up 0 bases; unmatched junction bases: 11. This CDR3 spans 16 amino acids. CDR1 is SQVTM, CDR2 ANQGSEA, per germline. The CDR3 nucleotides read TGCAGCGGAGGACTAGCTCTTAAGAGCTCCTACAATGAGCAGTTCTTC. As protein: CSGGLALKSSYNEQFF.

CDR3 residues: CASSTRFGGQETQYF. The CDR3 DNA sequence: TGTGCCAGTAGTACCCGATTCGGGGGACAAGAGACCCAGTACTTC. V usage is TRBV19 and J usage is TRBJ2-5, with D possibly matching TRBD2 (6 bases). Germline V lookup: CDR1 LNHDA, CDR2 SQIVND (reference sequence). V lost 4 bases to trimming and J lost 2 bases, with 14 bases between them. CDR3 length: 15 residues.

The V gene is TRBV11-2, the J gene TRBJ2-2; 10 bases match TRBD2. From germline, CDR1 is SGHAT and CDR2 FQNNGV. The CDR3 is 15 amino acids. Trimming cost V 6 bases and J 6 bases; bases outside gene matches: 7. CDR3 sequence: CASRPLAGSAGELFF. The CDR3 DNA is TGTGCCAGCAGACCACTAGCGGGATCGGCCGGGGAGCTGTTTTTT.

The chain links TRBV25-1 to TRBJ2-3; D is ambiguous. Deletions cut 3 bases from V and 2 bases from J, with 9 bases between. Germline V CDR1 and CDR2: MGHDK, SYGVNS. This CDR3 has 14 amino acids. CDR3 sequence: CASSEYSLTDTQYF. The CDR3 DNA reads as TGTGCCAGCAGTGAGTATAGCCTCACAGATACGCAGTATTTT.

The J gene is TRBJ2-7, the V gene TRBV14; possibly TRBD1 for D (6 bases). V lost 1 base to trimming and J lost 4 bases, with 11 bases between them. Germline V gives CDR1 SGHDN, CDR2 FVKESK. This CDR3 region has 14 residues. The CDR3 bases are TGTGCCAGCAGCCAAGCCGGGACAATTTACGAGCAGTACTTC. Its protein is CASSQAGTIYEQYF.

Only one count was recorded for this clone. This sequence joins TRBV6-1 and TRBJ1-6, with D maybe TRBD1 (6 bases). The CDR3 consists of 13 residues. The ends were cut back, 2 bases at V and 9 bases at J, with 8 bases in the middle. Germline-derived CDR1 and CDR2 are MNHNS and SASEGT. The CDR3 bases are TGTGCCAGCAGTGAAAGAGGGGGTTCACCCCTCCACTTT. Its translation is CASSERGGSPLHF.

This clone was picked up one time. The V call is TRBV7-9, the J call TRBJ2-1, with unresolved D. Germline CDR1 reads SEHNR; CDR2 reads FQNEAQ (reference sequence). This CDR3 has 12 amino acids. V was clipped by 1 base and J by 7 bases, with 5 bases between them. CDR3 sequence reads: CASSLDTNEQFF. The CDR3 region has the DNA TGTGCCAGCAGCTTAGACACGAATGAGCAGTTCTTC.

This sequence joins TRBV20-1 and TRBJ2-5, with no clear D. Germline V lookup: CDR1 DFQATT, CDR2 SNEGSKA (reference sequence). V lost 3 bases and J 7 bases, leaving 9 bases between the germline ends. The CDR3 consists of 11 residues. CDR3 residues: CSASRSGTQYF. CDR3 coding DNA: TGCAGTGCTAGCCGTTCAGGGACCCAGTACTTC.

A word on this clone: Mismatch with germline at one junction end may stem from a read error. The chain employs TRBV5-4 and TRBJ1-2, with 9 bases that match TRBD1. From germline, CDR1 is SGHNT and CDR2 YYREEE (reference sequence). The CDR3 is 12 amino acids. CDR3 coding DNA: TGTGCCAGCAGCTCGGACAGGGGCCTGATATCCTTC. Amino acids: CASSSDRGLISF. The full variable domain, in which reference TRBV5-4 and TRBJ1-2 provide the parts outside the CDR3, is ETGVTQSPTHLIKTRGQQVTLRCSSQSGHNTVSWYQQALGQGPQFIFQYYREEENGRGNFPPRFSGLQFPNYSSELNVNALELDDSALYLCASSSDRGLISFGSGTRLTVV.